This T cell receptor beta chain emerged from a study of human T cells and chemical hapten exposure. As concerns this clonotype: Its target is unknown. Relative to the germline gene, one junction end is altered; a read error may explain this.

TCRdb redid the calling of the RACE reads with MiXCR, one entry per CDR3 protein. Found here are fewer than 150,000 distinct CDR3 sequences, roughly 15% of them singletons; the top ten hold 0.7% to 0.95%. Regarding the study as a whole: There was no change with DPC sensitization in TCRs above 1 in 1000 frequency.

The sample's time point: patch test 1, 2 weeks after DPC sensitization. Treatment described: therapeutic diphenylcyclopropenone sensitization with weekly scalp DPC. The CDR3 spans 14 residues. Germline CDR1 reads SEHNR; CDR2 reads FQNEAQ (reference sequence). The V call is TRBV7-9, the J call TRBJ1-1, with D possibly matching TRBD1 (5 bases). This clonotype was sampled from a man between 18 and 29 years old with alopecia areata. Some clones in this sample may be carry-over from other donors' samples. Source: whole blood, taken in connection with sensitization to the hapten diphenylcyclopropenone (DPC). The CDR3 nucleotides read TGTGCCAGCAGCCCGCGGGGACCGGACACTGAAGCTTCCTTT. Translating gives CASSPRGPDTEASF.